This entry describes one TCR beta chain. These data come from a study of blood T cell repertoires in COVID-19. From germline, CDR1 is MNHEY and CDR2 SMNVEV (reference sequence). The CDR3 sequence is 13 residues long. The ends were cut back, 5 bases at V and 6 bases at J, with 14 bases in the middle. How the authors handled the data: Reference gene primer amplification yielded estimated nucleated cell counts. Using immunoSEQ multiplex PCR, the repertoire was profiled, and TCRdb retains in-frame clones only, with some absent. That table supplies the V and J calls and clone size; D and trimming were determined from the DNA. The data contain roughly 150,000 clones, roughly 84% of them seen just once; the ten biggest clones take up about a tenth.

This chain links TRBV27 with TRBJ2-7; tentatively, D is TRBD2 (5 bases). The receptor's source is a man between 65 and 80 years old with active or convalescent COVID-19. The sequenced sample was peripheral blood. Here the CDR3 reads CASSPNFGGEQYF. CDR3 in DNA: TGTGCCAGCAGTCCAAATTTCGGAGGCGAGCAGTACTTC.